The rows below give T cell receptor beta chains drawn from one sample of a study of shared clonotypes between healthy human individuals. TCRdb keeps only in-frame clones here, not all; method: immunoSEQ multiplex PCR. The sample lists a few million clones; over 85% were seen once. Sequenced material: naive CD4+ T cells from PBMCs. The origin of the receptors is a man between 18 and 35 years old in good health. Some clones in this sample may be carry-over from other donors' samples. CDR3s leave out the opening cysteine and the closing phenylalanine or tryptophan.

ASSFAPGDEQY	TRBV7-9	TRBJ2-7
ASSREGFTDTQY	TRBV4-1	TRBJ2-3
AISESPLSGQETQY	TRBV10-3	TRBJ2-5
ASSPGRLAGDYNEQF	TRBV18	TRBJ2-1
ASSRIGPMNTEAF	TRBV4-1	TRBJ1-1
ASSLRLLAGGPPYEQY	TRBV27	TRBJ2-7
ASSLLGNGGETQY	TRBV7-7	TRBJ2-5
ASSLEFGFQY	TRBV11-2	TRBJ2-4
ASSLWVTSGYEQY	TRBV28	TRBJ2-7
ASGLGGTYNEQF	TRBV12-5	TRBJ2-1
ASSPSGQYEKLF	TRBV5-1	TRBJ1-4
ASSRLDGNSPETQY	TRBV7-9	TRBJ2-5
ASGQLGNTIY	TRBV6-5	TRBJ1-3
ASSGGLKTDTQY	TRBV5-8	TRBJ2-3
ASSPDRVNTEAF	TRBV18	TRBJ1-1
ASSFQGALNTEAF	TRBV5-4	TRBJ1-1
ASSLVRFSYNEQF	TRBV11-2	TRBJ2-1